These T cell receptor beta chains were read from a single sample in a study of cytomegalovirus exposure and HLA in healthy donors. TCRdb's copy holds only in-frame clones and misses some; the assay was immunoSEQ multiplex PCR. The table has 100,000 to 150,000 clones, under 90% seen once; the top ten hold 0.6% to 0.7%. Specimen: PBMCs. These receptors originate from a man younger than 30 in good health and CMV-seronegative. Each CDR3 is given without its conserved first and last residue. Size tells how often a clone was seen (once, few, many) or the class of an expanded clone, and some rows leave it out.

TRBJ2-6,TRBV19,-,ASTDRSGANVLT
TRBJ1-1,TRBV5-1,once,ASSGTRTGLNTEAF
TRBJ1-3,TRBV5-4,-,ASSFTGGGLGNTIY
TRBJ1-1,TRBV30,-,ASRVQDTEAF
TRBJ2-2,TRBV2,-,ASNDQGSGELF
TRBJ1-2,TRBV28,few,ASSPHRTGEEDYGYT
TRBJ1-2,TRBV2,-,ASSDGTGDGYT
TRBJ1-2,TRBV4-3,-,ASSQVEGAPNYGYT
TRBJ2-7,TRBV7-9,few,ASSSTASYEQY
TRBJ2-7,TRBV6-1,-,ASTQSYEQY
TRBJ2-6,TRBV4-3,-,ASSQERQWGQSSGANVLT
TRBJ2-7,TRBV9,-,ASSVGEIRDRASYEQY
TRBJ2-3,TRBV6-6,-,ASSLIPTDTQY
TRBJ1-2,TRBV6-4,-,ASSEGGNGYT
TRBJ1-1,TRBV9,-,ASSVGEWQGPEAF
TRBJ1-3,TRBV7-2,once,ASSPGQGEGDTIY
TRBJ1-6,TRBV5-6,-,ASSSGTGANSPLH
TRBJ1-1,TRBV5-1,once,ASREGYTEAF
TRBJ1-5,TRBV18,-,ASSPRQGMGQPQH
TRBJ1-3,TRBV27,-,ASSPGGVPGNTIY
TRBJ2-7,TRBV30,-,AWSLTGLIYEQY
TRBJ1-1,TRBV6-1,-,ASSTSESTEAF
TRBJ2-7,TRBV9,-,ASSPGSEQY
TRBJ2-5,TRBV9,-,ASSYPGGGQETQY
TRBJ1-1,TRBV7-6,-,ASSLQGGTEAF
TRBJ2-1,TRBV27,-,ASSFTEYNEQF
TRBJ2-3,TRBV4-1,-,ASSPGALRLAGGMSTDTQY
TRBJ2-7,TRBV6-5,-,ASSTQQRGYEQY
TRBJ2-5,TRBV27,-,ASSFRETQY
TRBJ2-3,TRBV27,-,ASSLRSLVTDTQY
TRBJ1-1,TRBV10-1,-,ASSDQGAGTEAF